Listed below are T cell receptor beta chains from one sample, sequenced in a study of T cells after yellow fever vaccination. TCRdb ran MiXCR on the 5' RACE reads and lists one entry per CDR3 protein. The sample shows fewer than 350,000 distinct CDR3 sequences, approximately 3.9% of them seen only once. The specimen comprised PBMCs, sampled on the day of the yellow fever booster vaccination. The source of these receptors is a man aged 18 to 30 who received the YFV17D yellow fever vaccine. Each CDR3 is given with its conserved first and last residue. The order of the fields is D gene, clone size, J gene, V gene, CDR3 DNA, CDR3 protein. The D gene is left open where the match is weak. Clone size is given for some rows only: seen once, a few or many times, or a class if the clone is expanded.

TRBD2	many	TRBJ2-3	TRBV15	TGTGCCACCAGCAGGGACGGACTAGCCCGCAACACAGATACGCAGTATTTT	CATSRDGLARNTDTQYF
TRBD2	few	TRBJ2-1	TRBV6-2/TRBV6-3	TGTGCCAGCAGTTTAAGCCAACGGGGGGACAATGAGCAGTTCTTC	CASSLSQRGDNEQFF
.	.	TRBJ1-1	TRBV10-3	TGTGCCATCAGCCCTTTGGACAGATACCTTATGAACACTGAAGCTTTCTTT	CAISPLDRYLMNTEAFF
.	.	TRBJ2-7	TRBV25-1	TGTGCCAGCAGTGAAGGCCCTGAGTGGGAATACGAGCAGTACTTC	CASSEGPEWEYEQYF
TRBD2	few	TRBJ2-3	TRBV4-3	TGCGCCAGCAGCCAAGATGCTAGCGGGGGGGCAGGGGATACGCAGTATTTT	CASSQDASGGAGDTQYF
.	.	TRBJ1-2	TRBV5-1	TGCGCCAGCAGCTTGTATCTTCCGGGACCGCCCTTCTATGGCTACACCTTC	CASSLYLPGPPFYGYTF
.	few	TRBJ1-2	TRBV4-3	TGCGCCAGCAGCTACCGAAAGGGAGGGTATGACTATGGCTACACCTTC	CASSYRKGGYDYGYTF
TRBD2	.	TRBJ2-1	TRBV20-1	TGCAGTGCTAGATCACTAGCGGGGGGATACTACAATGAGCAGTTCTTC	CSARSLAGGYYNEQFF
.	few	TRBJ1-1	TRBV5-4	TGTGCCAGCAGCTGGAGTCGGGGGGCCGCCACCCCGAACACTGAAGCTTTCTTT	CASSWSRGAATPNTEAFF
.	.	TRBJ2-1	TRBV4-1	TGCGCCAGCAGTCCCGGAGGAGTCTTTAATGAGCAGTTCTTC	CASSPGGVFNEQFF
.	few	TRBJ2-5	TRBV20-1	TGCAGTGCTAGAGATGGCGGCTGGAGAGAGACCCAGTACTTC	CSARDGGWRETQYF
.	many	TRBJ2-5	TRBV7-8	TGTGCCAGCAGGGTCGTACTGGGGGTAGGAGAAGAGACCCAGTACTTC	CASRVVLGVGEETQYF
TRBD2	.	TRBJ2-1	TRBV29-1	TGCAGCGTTGAAGTGCCTAGCGGGGTTAATGAGCAGTTCTTC	CSVEVPSGVNEQFF
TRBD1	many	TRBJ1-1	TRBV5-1	TGCGCCAGCAGCACTCCCCCCGGGACAGGGCGGGGGTTGAACACTGAAGCTTTCTTT	CASSTPPGTGRGLNTEAFF
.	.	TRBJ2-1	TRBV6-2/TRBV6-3	TGTGCCAGCAGTTCCGGGACTGGGTCCCACTTC	CASSSGTGSHF
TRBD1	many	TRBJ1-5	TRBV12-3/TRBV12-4	TGTGCCAGCACCTTGGACAGGAATCAGCCCCAGCATTTT	CASTLDRNQPQHF
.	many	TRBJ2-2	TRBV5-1	TGCGCCAGCAGCTTGGTGTCAGGGCCGAACACCGGGGAGCTGTTTTTT	CASSLVSGPNTGELFF
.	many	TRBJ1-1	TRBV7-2	TGTGCCAGCAGCTCGACCGGGGTTCTGAACACTGAAGCTTTCTTT	CASSSTGVLNTEAFF
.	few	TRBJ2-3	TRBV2	TGTGCCACTAAAGCGGATACTGTCACAGATACGCAGTATTTT	CATKADTVTDTQYF
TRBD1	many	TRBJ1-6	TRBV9	TGTGCCAGCAGCGCCGGCGACAGGGGGCAGTCGTCACCCCTCCACTTT	CASSAGDRGQSSPLHF
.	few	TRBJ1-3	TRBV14	TGTGCCAGCAGCCTTTATACAGTGCACTCTGGAAACACCATATATTTT	CASSLYTVHSGNTIYF
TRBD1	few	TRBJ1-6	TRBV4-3	TGCGCCAGCAGCCAAGTTGTCGAGACAGGGGGTAATTCACCCCTCCACTTT	CASSQVVETGGNSPLHF
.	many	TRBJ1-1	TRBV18	TGTGCCAGCTCACCAGTTGAAGTGAATACTGAAGCTTTCTTT	CASSPVEVNTEAFF
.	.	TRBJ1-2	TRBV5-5	TGTGCCAGCAGCACGGACACAGGGATTTATGGCTACACCTTC	CASSTDTGIYGYTF
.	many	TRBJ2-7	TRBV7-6	TGTGCCAGCAGCTTAGCGCGTGGGGGCCCCGGCTTGGAGCAGTACTTC	CASSLARGGPGLEQYF
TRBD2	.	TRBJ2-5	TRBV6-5	TGTGCCAGCAGTCCCCGTTTGGGGGAGGGGGAGACCCAGTACTTC	CASSPRLGEGETQYF
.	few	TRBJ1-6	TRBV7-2	TGTGCCAGCAGGACACTCTATAATTCACCCCTCCACTTT	CASRTLYNSPLHF
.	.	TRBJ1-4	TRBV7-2	TGTGCCAGCAGCTTTCAGGGGTGGACTAATGAAAAACTGTTTTTT	CASSFQGWTNEKLFF
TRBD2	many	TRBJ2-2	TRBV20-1	TGCAGTGCTGAGACTAGCGACGGCGGGGAGCTGTTTTTT	CSAETSDGGELFF
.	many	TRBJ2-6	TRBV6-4	TGTGCCAGCAGTGAGGGAGATAGGGCCAACGTCCTGACTTTC	CASSEGDRANVLTF
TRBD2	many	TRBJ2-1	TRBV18	TGTGCCAGCTCCACACCCCCGGCGGGGGGGCCTATCAATGAGCAGTTCTTC	CASSTPPAGGPINEQFF
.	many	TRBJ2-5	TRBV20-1	TGCAGTGCGTTTAGGGGAGGAGAGGGCCAGTACTTC	CSAFRGGEGQYF
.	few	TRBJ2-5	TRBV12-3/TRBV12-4	TGTGCCAGCAGCACCGCCTATGGGGGTGAGACCCAGTACTTC	CASSTAYGGETQYF
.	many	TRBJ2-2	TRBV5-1	TGCGCCAGCAGCCCCGGGGGAGCCGGGGAGCTGTTTTTT	CASSPGGAGELFF
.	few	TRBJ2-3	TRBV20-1	TGCAGTGCTTGGAATGTGGGGGCAGATACGCAGTATTTT	CSAWNVGADTQYF
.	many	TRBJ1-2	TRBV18	TGTGCCAGCTCACCAGGGTCTGGCTACACCTTC	CASSPGSGYTF
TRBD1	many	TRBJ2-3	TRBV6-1	TGTGCCAGCAGTGAAGCTCGACAGGGGGCCGGCACAGATACGCAGTATTTT	CASSEARQGAGTDTQYF
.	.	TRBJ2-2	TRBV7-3	TGTGCCAGCAGCTTACAAAGAGCCGGGGAGCTGTTTTTT	CASSLQRAGELFF
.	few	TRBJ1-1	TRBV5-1	TGCGCCAGCAGCCCTTTTATGGGGGACCTGAACACTGAAGCTTTCTTT	CASSPFMGDLNTEAFF
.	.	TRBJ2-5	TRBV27	TGTGCCAGCAGTTCCCTAGGCAGGGGACGGCTAGAGACCCAGTACTTC	CASSSLGRGRLETQYF
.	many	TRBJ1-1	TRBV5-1	TGCGCCAGCAGCCGCGGGAGGGACAATGAAGCTTTCTTT	CASSRGRDNEAFF
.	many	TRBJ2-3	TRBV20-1	TGCAGTGCTGGGTCAGGGGAGGATACGCAGTATTTT	CSAGSGEDTQYF
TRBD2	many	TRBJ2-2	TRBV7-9	TGTGCCAGCAGCGACGCTAGCGGGGGAGCCCGGGGCGGGGAGCTGTTTTTT	CASSDASGGARGGELFF
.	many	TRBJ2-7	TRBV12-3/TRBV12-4	TGTGCCAGCAGTATTGGGTACGAGCAGTACTTC	CASSIGYEQYF
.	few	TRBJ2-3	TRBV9	TGTGCCAGCAGCGTAGAGGCAGGCTGGGATACGCAGTATTTT	CASSVEAGWDTQYF
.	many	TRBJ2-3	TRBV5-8	TGTGCCAGCAGCTTGGGGCGCACAGATACGCAGTATTTT	CASSLGRTDTQYF
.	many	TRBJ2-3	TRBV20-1	TGCAGTGCTTTCGCTTCCACCACAGATACGCAGTATTTT	CSAFASTTDTQYF
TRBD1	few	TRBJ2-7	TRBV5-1	TGCGCCAGCACCCAGGACAGGGGGCCACGAGAGCAGTACTTC	CASTQDRGPREQYF
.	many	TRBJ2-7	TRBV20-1	TGCAGTGCCGCCCGGGACGCCCCCTACGAGCAGTACTTC	CSAARDAPYEQYF
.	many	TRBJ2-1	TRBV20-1	TGCAGTGCTAGCGAACGCATCGAGCAGTTCTTC	CSASERIEQFF
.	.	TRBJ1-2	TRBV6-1	TGTGCCAGCAGAGAATGGAGGGACTATGGCTACACCTTC	CASREWRDYGYTF
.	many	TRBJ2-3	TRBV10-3	TGTGCCATCAGTGACAGGGCTCCCACAGATACGCAGTATTTT	CAISDRAPTDTQYF